The 21 T cell receptor beta chains in this list originate from one sample, sequenced in a study of shared clonotypes between healthy human individuals. Libraries were prepared by immunoSEQ multiplex PCR; TCRdb keeps only in-frame clonotypes and omits some of them. This table holds about 2.3 million clones, 80% to 95% found once. The specimen was naive CD4+ T cells from PBMCs. The subset was: CD45RA+ positively selected. The receptors derive from a man aged 18 to 35 in good health. Some clones in this sample may be carry-over from other donors' samples.

The J gene is TRBJ2-1, the V gene TRBV10-3; 7 nucleotides align to TRBD2. Looked up from germline, CDR1 is ENHRY and CDR2 is SYGVKD. This CDR3 contains 16 residues. V lost 5 bases and J lost 0; bases outside the gene matches: 7. CDR3 DNA sequence: TGTGCCATCAGTACACTAGCGTCGAGCTCCTACAATGAGCAGTTCTTC. Translating gives CAISTLASSSYNEQFF.

The J gene is TRBJ1-2, the V gene TRBV18; 9 positions match TRBD1. Germline V gene lookup returns CDR1 KGHSH and CDR2 LQKENI. This CDR3 is built from 15 residues. Germline trimming cut 4 bases from V and 3 bases from J; bases unmatched to any gene: 6. The CDR3 spells CASSQLRDRDYGYTF. As DNA, the CDR3 is TGTGCCAGCTCACAACTCCGGGACAGGGACTATGGCTACACCTTC.

About this clone: Distinct nucleotide sequences in the sample also encode this CDR3. This chain uses TRBV28 with TRBJ2-7; weak D call: TRBD1 (6 bases). With 4 bases removed from V and 4 bases from J, the gap between germline ends came to 11 bases. The CDR3 loop spans 13 amino acids. Looked up from germline, CDR1 is MDHEN and CDR2 is SYDVKM. CDR3 residues: CASSSGTPYEQYF. As DNA, the CDR3 is TGTGCCAGCAGTTCCGGGACACCTTACGAGCAGTACTTC.

The gene calls are TRBV18 and TRBJ1-3; TRBD1 matches at 7 bases. CDR1 and CDR2 (germline): KGHSH, LQKENI. The length of the CDR3 is 17 residues. Losses at the gene ends were 1 base for V and 7 bases for J; bases not matched to a gene: 13. The CDR3 nucleotides are TGTGCCAGCTCACCACGAGGGGTTCTACAGGGGAAGAACACCATATATTTT. Protein sequence: CASSPRGVLQGKNTIYF.

The chain links TRBV18 to TRBJ2-7; weak D call: TRBD2 (6 bases). This CDR3 has 16 residues. Germline values: CDR1 KGHSH, CDR2 LQKENI. Between the trimmed V and J ends, which lost 0 bases and 1 base, there was a span of 13 bases. The CDR3 DNA is TGTGCCAGCTCACCACCGGTAGGCGGGAATTCCTACGAGCAGTACTTC. Translating gives CASSPPVGGNSYEQYF.

V gene TRBV7-9 combines with J gene TRBJ2-1; D call uncertain. CDR1 is SEHNR and CDR2 is FQNEAQ in the germline V gene (reference sequence). The CDR3 covers 16 residues. Trimming removed 5 bases at V and 1 base at J, with 15 bases between. This chain's CDR3 is CASSSLLPRSYNEQFF. The CDR3 region has the DNA TGTGCCAGCAGCAGTCTACTACCCCGGTCCTACAATGAGCAGTTCTTC.

The chain combines TRBV5-1 with TRBJ2-5; 9 positions match TRBD2. Trimming cost V 4 bases and J 6 bases; bases outside gene matches: 10. This CDR3 spans 15 amino acids. Germline values: CDR1 SGHRS, CDR2 YFSETQ. CDR3 nucleotides: TGCGCCAGCAGCCCTATAGCGGGAGTTGGTAAGACCCAGTACTTC. It is translated as CASSPIAGVGKTQYF. Variable domain in full (rest from reference TRBV5-1 and TRBJ2-5): KAGVTQTPRYLIKTRGQQVTLSCSPISGHRSVSWYQQTPGQGLQFLFEYFSETQRNKGNFPGRFSGRQFSNSRSEMNVSTLELGDSALYLCASSPIAGVGKTQYFGPGTRLLVL.

The chain couples TRBV7-9 to TRBJ1-4; no definite D call. CDR1 and CDR2 (germline): SEHNR, FQNEAQ (reference sequence). The CDR3 has 14 residues. V lost 5 bases and J lost 0, with 7 bases in between. The CDR3 loop reads CASSPFSTNEKLFF. The CDR3 DNA reads TGTGCCAGCAGCCCTTTCTCAACTAATGAAAAACTGTTTTTT.

The chain is built from TRBV7-9 and TRBJ2-7; a weak D match, TRBD2 (6 bases). The length of the CDR3 is 15 residues. V dropped 6 bases and J dropped 7 bases, with 22 bases sitting between them. Germline-derived CDR1 and CDR2 are SEHNR and FQNEAQ (reference sequence). CDR3 residues: CASSPMGQVAGEQYF. Here the CDR3 DNA reads TGTGCCAGCAGTCCAATGGGGCAGGTGGCGGGAGAGCAGTACTTC. The whole variable domain, remainder taken from reference TRBV7-9 and TRBJ2-7, is DTGVSQNPRHKITKRGQNVTFRCDPISEHNRLYWYRQTLGQGPEFLTYFQNEAQLEKSRLLSDRFSAERPKGSFSTLEIQRTEQGDSAMYLCASSPMGQVAGEQYFGPGTRLTVT.

V is TRBV7-9 and J is TRBJ2-7, with TRBD2 identical over 11 bases. CDR3 length: 14 residues. Germline-derived CDR1 and CDR2 are SEHNR and FQNEAQ (reference sequence). V gave up 4 bases and J gave up 5 bases; unmatched junction bases: 4. CDR3: CASSSGTSGDEQYF. DNA for the CDR3: TGTGCCAGCAGCTCGGGGACTAGCGGAGACGAGCAGTACTTC.

The chain carries TRBV28 and TRBJ1-5; weak D call: TRBD1 (5 bases). The CDR3 totals 14 residues. CDR1 is MDHEN and CDR2 is SYDVKM in the germline V gene. V was shortened by 2 bases and J by 5 bases, with 10 bases between the two germline ends. The DNA of the CDR3 is TGTGCCAGCAGTTTACCGGGGCGCTATCAGCCCCAGCATTTT. It yields the protein CASSLPGRYQPQHF.

The chain joins TRBV5-1 to TRBJ1-1; D gene uncertain. Deletions cut 2 bases from V and 4 bases from J, with 15 bases between. Germline lookup yields CDR1 SGHRS and CDR2 YFSETQ. The CDR3 is 15 residues long. The CDR3: CASSFPGGAGTEAFF. CDR3 coding DNA: TGCGCCAGCAGCTTTCCCGGCGGAGCAGGCACTGAAGCTTTCTTT.

The chain has TRBV4-2 and TRBJ2-5; 9 nucleotides align to TRBD1. This CDR3 region has 15 residues. The germline V gene has CDR1 LGHNA and CDR2 YNFKEQ. J lost 7 bases, V lost 1 base, and 7 bases had no gene match. The CDR3 spells CASSQAGTGSLTQYF. The CDR3 nucleotides are TGTGCCAGCAGCCAAGCCGGGACAGGGAGTTTGACCCAGTACTTC.

The CDR3 loop is CASSLQTSLRGYGYTF. DNA for the CDR3: TGCGCCAGCAGCTTGCAGACCAGTCTCCGGGGCTATGGCTACACCTTC. The J gene is TRBJ1-2, the V gene TRBV5-1; no reliable D call. This CDR3 region has 16 residues. Germline-derived CDR1 and CDR2 are SGHRS and YFSETQ. V was shortened by 1 base and J by 4 bases, with 17 bases between the two germline ends.

This chain links TRBV6-6 with TRBJ2-7, with no clear D. Gene TRBJ2-5 matches the end of the DNA better, so the J call may be wrong. Germline assignment: CDR1 MNHNY and CDR2 SVGAGI (reference sequence). This CDR3 region has 11 residues. Here the CDR3 DNA reads TGTGCCAGCAGTTACTCAGGGACCCAGTACTTC. Amino acid sequence: CASSYSGTQYF.

The CDR3 sequence: CASSYSAVGGYEQYF. The CDR3 nucleotides read TGTGCCAGCAGTTACTCCGCCGTAGGGGGGTACGAGCAGTACTTC. The rearrangement links TRBV6-5 to TRBJ2-7; D assignment may be TRBD1 or TRBD2 (6 bases each). Germline CDR1 is MNHEY and CDR2 is SVGAGI. Trimming removed 0 bases at V and 4 bases at J, with 13 bases between. The CDR3 extends over 15 amino acids.

V usage is TRBV5-1 and J usage is TRBJ1-2, with D possibly being TRBD1 (5 bases). The CDR3 covers 17 residues. The V and J ends lost 4 bases and 4 bases respectively, with 23 bases between them. CDR1 is SGHRS and CDR2 is YFSETQ in the germline V gene. The chain's CDR3 is CASSPQALAPDIYGYTF. CDR3 nucleotide sequence: TGCGCCAGCAGCCCACAGGCTTTGGCCCCCGATATCTATGGCTACACCTTC.

This clone has more than one count but fewer than ten. The junction and the germline gene differ at one end; a read error may be behind it. This chain joins TRBV11-2 and TRBJ1-1; no reliable D call. Germline assignment: CDR1 SGHAT and CDR2 FQNNGV. This CDR3 contains 12 residues. In nucleotides, the CDR3 is TGTGCCAGCAGCTCACCGCACCCTGAGGCTTTCTTT. The encoded protein is CASSSPHPEAFF. The variable domain in full, completed from reference TRBV11-2 and TRBJ1-1, reads EAGVAQSPRYKIIEKRQSVAFWCNPISGHATLYWYQQILGQGPKLLIQFQNNGVVDDSQLPKDRFSAERLKGVDSTLKIQPAKLEDSAVYLCASSSPHPEAFFGQGTRLTVV.

The CDR3 region is CAISEWAYGQPQHF. CDR3 nucleotide sequence: TGTGCCATCAGTGAGTGGGCTTATGGTCAGCCCCAGCATTTT. V is TRBV10-3 and J is TRBJ1-5; D unresolved. Germline loops: CDR1 ENHRY, CDR2 SYGVKD. Deletions cut 1 base from V and 6 bases from J, with 10 bases between. This CDR3 is 14 amino acids long.

V and J are TRBV30 and TRBJ2-7; 9 bases map to TRBD1. J gave up 11 bases and V 2 bases, and 13 bases lay outside the gene matches. The germline V gene encodes CDR1 GTSNPN and CDR2 SVGIG (reference sequence). The CDR3 consists of 14 residues. CDR3 sequence (DNA): TGTGCCTGGAGTCCAAACCTACAGGGGGCCCAGGAGTACTTC. Amino acids: CAWSPNLQGAQEYF. Drawing the rest from reference TRBV30 and TRBJ2-7, the complete variable domain is SQTIHQWPATLVQPVGSPLSLECTVEGTSNPNLYWYRQAAGRGLQLLFYSVGIGQISSEVPQNLSASRPQDRQFILSSKKLLLSDSGFYLCAWSPNLQGAQEYFGPGTRLTVT.

This chain connects TRBV10-3 to TRBJ2-7; 7 nucleotides match TRBD1. The CDR3 contains 18 residues. CDR1 is ENHRY, CDR2 SYGVKD, per germline. The V gene end was trimmed by 0 bases and the J gene end by 5 bases; junction bases not matched to a gene: 16. The CDR3 nucleotides are TGTGCCATCAGTGAGTCGAGAGGGGTGGGACAGCGAGGGGACGAGCAGTACTTC. This encodes CAISESRGVGQRGDEQYF.